The rows below give T cell receptor beta chains drawn from one sample of a study of PD-1 blockade in classical Hodgkin lymphoma. Only in-frame clones appear in the TCRdb table, and some are missing; sequencing was by immunoSEQ multiplex PCR. The sample shows tens of thousands of clones, around 81% of them seen only once. The material was peripheral blood mononuclear cells (PBMCs), obtained before the second cycle of nivolumab. The receptors were gathered from a human donor with classical Hodgkin lymphoma. The CDR3 runs from the conserved cysteine through the conserved F or W. The D gene is left open where the match is weak. The size of a clone is reported for some rows only, either as once, few or many, or as a class for expanded clones.

d_call: TRBD2
v_call: TRBV29-1
j_call: TRBJ2-7
clone_size: NA
cdr3_nt: TGCAGCGTTTCCGGGGGACTAGTAGGCGAGCAGTACTTC
cdr3_aa: CSVSGGLVGEQYF

d_call: TRBD1
v_call: TRBV7-2
j_call: TRBJ1-2
clone_size: NA
cdr3_nt: TGCGCCAGCAGCCCCGGGACAGGGACTTATGGCTACACCTTC
cdr3_aa: CASSPGTGTYGYTF

d_call: TRBD2
v_call: TRBV5-1
j_call: TRBJ2-3
clone_size: NA
cdr3_nt: TGCGCCAGCAGCGGGCCGGGACTAGCGGGAGGCCTCACAGATACGCAGTATTTT
cdr3_aa: CASSGPGLAGGLTDTQYF

d_call: NA
v_call: TRBV9
j_call: TRBJ1-3
clone_size: NA
cdr3_nt: TGTGCCAGCAGCGTAGAAGGAAACACCATATATTTT
cdr3_aa: CASSVEGNTIYF

d_call: NA
v_call: TRBV5-1
j_call: TRBJ1-3
clone_size: NA
cdr3_nt: TGCGCCAGCAGCTTAGCCCGTAGCTCTGGAAACACCATATATTTT
cdr3_aa: CASSLARSSGNTIYF

d_call: NA
v_call: TRBV7-2
j_call: TRBJ2-2
clone_size: NA
cdr3_nt: TGTGCCAGCAGACCCCGGGACCCCCATGGTGGCGGGGAGCTGTTTTTT
cdr3_aa: CASRPRDPHGGGELFF

d_call: NA
v_call: TRBV6-1
j_call: TRBJ2-7
clone_size: NA
cdr3_nt: TGTGCCAGCAGCCGGACGGAACCCTACGAGCAGTACTTC
cdr3_aa: CASSRTEPYEQYF

d_call: NA
v_call: TRBV10-3
j_call: TRBJ2-1
clone_size: NA
cdr3_nt: TGTGCCATCAGTGCGACAGCCGTCGAGCAGTTCTTC
cdr3_aa: CAISATAVEQFF

d_call: TRBD2
v_call: TRBV7-2
j_call: TRBJ2-3
clone_size: once
cdr3_nt: TGTGCCAGCAGCGCCCGCAGCGGGAGGGGGAGCACAGATACGCAGTATTTT
cdr3_aa: CASSARSGRGSTDTQYF

d_call: TRBD1
v_call: TRBV28
j_call: TRBJ1-2
clone_size: NA
cdr3_nt: TGTGCCAGCAGTTTCCAGGGGGCTTGGGATGGCTACACCTTC
cdr3_aa: CASSFQGAWDGYTF

d_call: TRBD2
v_call: TRBV27
j_call: TRBJ2-1
clone_size: NA
cdr3_nt: TGTGCCAGCACCCTACTAGCGCCGATTTACAATGAGCAGTTCTTC
cdr3_aa: CASTLLAPIYNEQFF

d_call: TRBD1
v_call: TRBV18
j_call: TRBJ2-2
clone_size: NA
cdr3_nt: TGTGCCAGCTCGCTTACCGGGACAGGGAAGACCGGGGAGCTGTTTTTT
cdr3_aa: CASSLTGTGKTGELFF

d_call: NA
v_call: TRBV7-9
j_call: TRBJ2-1
clone_size: NA
cdr3_nt: TGTGCCAGCAGGCTCCAGCCTCAGGGACGGATCTCCTACAATGAGCAGTTCTTC
cdr3_aa: CASRLQPQGRISYNEQFF

d_call: TRBD2
v_call: TRBV9
j_call: TRBJ2-5
clone_size: NA
cdr3_nt: TGTGCCAGCAGCGTCGGGCGGGAGAGCCCAGAGACCCAGTACTTC
cdr3_aa: CASSVGRESPETQYF

d_call: NA
v_call: TRBV5-1
j_call: TRBJ2-7
clone_size: NA
cdr3_nt: TGCGCCAGCAGCTTGAGTTGGGGAGCAGTCTACGAGCAGTACTTC
cdr3_aa: CASSLSWGAVYEQYF

d_call: NA
v_call: TRBV6-1
j_call: TRBJ2-1
clone_size: medium-sized
cdr3_nt: TGTGCCAGCAGATCCCACCTTATCCGGGGTGAGCAGTTCTTC
cdr3_aa: CASRSHLIRGEQFF

d_call: NA
v_call: TRBV4-2
j_call: TRBJ2-1
clone_size: NA
cdr3_nt: TGTGCCAGCAGCCAGAGGCCGAGCGCCCTGACCTACAATGAGCAGTTCTTC
cdr3_aa: CASSQRPSALTYNEQFF

d_call: NA
v_call: TRBV18
j_call: TRBJ2-7
clone_size: NA
cdr3_nt: TGTGCCAGCTCTCCCGAGCAGGTTTCTCCCTCCTACGAGCAGTACTTC
cdr3_aa: CASSPEQVSPSYEQYF

d_call: NA
v_call: TRBV21-1
j_call: TRBJ2-3
clone_size: NA
cdr3_nt: TGTGCCAGCAGGGGACTAGCGGGCACAGATACGCAGTATTTT
cdr3_aa: CASRGLAGTDTQYF